Listed below are T cell receptor beta chains from one sample, sequenced in a study of shared clonotypes between healthy human individuals. Some clones are missing from TCRdb's copy, which holds only in-frame ones; the method was immunoSEQ multiplex PCR. The repertoire holds 550,000 to 650,000 clones, with around 96% as singletons. Sequencing was carried out using naive CD8+ T cells sorted from blood. These receptors came from a woman aged 25 to 45 in good health. CDR3s include the opening cysteine and the closing phenylalanine or tryptophan. D genes are given only for firm matches. Size tells how often a clone was seen (once, few, many) or the class of an expanded clone, and some rows leave it out.

j_call: TRBJ2-5
d_call: TRBD2
v_call: TRBV5-1
clone_size: NA
cdr3_nt: TGCGCCAGCAGGACTAGCGGAAGCCAAGAGACCCAGTACTTC
cdr3_aa: CASRTSGSQETQYF

j_call: TRBJ2-7
d_call: NA
v_call: TRBV5-5
clone_size: NA
cdr3_nt: TGTGCCAGCAGGGACGTCTACGAGCAGTACTTC
cdr3_aa: CASRDVYEQYF

j_call: TRBJ2-1
d_call: TRBD2
v_call: TRBV15
clone_size: NA
cdr3_nt: TGTGCCACCAGCATTAGCGGGACCAACAATGAGCAGTTCTTC
cdr3_aa: CATSISGTNNEQFF

j_call: TRBJ2-3
d_call: TRBD2
v_call: TRBV10-3
clone_size: NA
cdr3_nt: TGTGCCATCAGTGATAAGCGGGAGGGCCGGGAAGATACGCAGTATTTT
cdr3_aa: CAISDKREGREDTQYF

j_call: TRBJ2-3
d_call: NA
v_call: TRBV5-4
clone_size: NA
cdr3_nt: TGTGCCAGCAGCTTGTTCGGGGAAGAAGATACGCAGTATTTT
cdr3_aa: CASSLFGEEDTQYF

j_call: TRBJ2-3
d_call: NA
v_call: TRBV15
clone_size: NA
cdr3_nt: TGTGCCACCAACCCGCTGGAGTCTGGGACAGATACGCAGTATTTT
cdr3_aa: CATNPLESGTDTQYF

j_call: TRBJ1-4
d_call: NA
v_call: TRBV13
clone_size: NA
cdr3_nt: TGTGCCAGCAGCTTAGGCCGAGCCCCTAATGAAAAACTGTTTTTT
cdr3_aa: CASSLGRAPNEKLFF

j_call: TRBJ1-2
d_call: TRBD1
v_call: TRBV5-6
clone_size: NA
cdr3_nt: TGTGCCAGCAGCTTGGGACAGGGTAACTCCTTC
cdr3_aa: CASSLGQGNSF

j_call: TRBJ2-3
d_call: NA
v_call: TRBV27
clone_size: once
cdr3_nt: TGTGCCAGCAGTTTATCAGGTGGGGGCACAGATACGCAGTATTTT
cdr3_aa: CASSLSGGGTDTQYF

j_call: TRBJ2-7
d_call: NA
v_call: TRBV27
clone_size: NA
cdr3_nt: TGTGCCAGCAGTTTTTCGGCAGGATCGATCTCCTACGAGCAGTACTTC
cdr3_aa: CASSFSAGSISYEQYF

j_call: TRBJ2-1
d_call: NA
v_call: TRBV27
clone_size: NA
cdr3_nt: TGTGCCAGCAGTTCTGGGTATATCGGCAATGAGCAGTTCTTC
cdr3_aa: CASSSGYIGNEQFF

j_call: TRBJ2-4
d_call: NA
v_call: TRBV28
clone_size: NA
cdr3_nt: TGTGCCAGCAGTTTGTCTAGGTTTGCCAAAAACATTCAGTACTTC
cdr3_aa: CASSLSRFAKNIQYF

j_call: TRBJ2-2
d_call: NA
v_call: TRBV5-8
clone_size: NA
cdr3_nt: TGTGCCAGCAGCTTGGTAAGGGGTAAAACCGGGGAGCTGTTTTTT
cdr3_aa: CASSLVRGKTGELFF

j_call: TRBJ2-5
d_call: TRBD1
v_call: TRBV29-1
clone_size: NA
cdr3_nt: TGCAGCGTGAAGTCCGGGACAGGTCTTACCCAAGAGACCCAGTACTTC
cdr3_aa: CSVKSGTGLTQETQYF

j_call: TRBJ2-5
d_call: NA
v_call: TRBV6-1
clone_size: once
cdr3_nt: TGTGCCAGCAGTGAAGTAAGGGGCGCGGAGACCCAGTACTTC
cdr3_aa: CASSEVRGAETQYF

j_call: TRBJ1-1
d_call: TRBD1
v_call: TRBV27
clone_size: NA
cdr3_nt: TGTGCCAGCAGTCTCCCGGGACAGGGGATCGCTGAAGCTTTCTTT
cdr3_aa: CASSLPGQGIAEAFF

j_call: TRBJ2-7
d_call: TRBD2
v_call: TRBV28
clone_size: NA
cdr3_nt: TGTGCCAGCAGAAAGCGGGACCGACGATACGAGCAGTACTTC
cdr3_aa: CASRKRDRRYEQYF

j_call: TRBJ2-1
d_call: TRBD2
v_call: TRBV19
clone_size: NA
cdr3_nt: TGTGCCAGTAGTACCCCGACTAGCGGGTCTTACAATGAGCAGTTCTTC
cdr3_aa: CASSTPTSGSYNEQFF

j_call: TRBJ2-7
d_call: TRBD2
v_call: TRBV10-2
clone_size: NA
cdr3_nt: TGCGCCAGCAGTCTTAAGCGGGAGAACGAGCAGTACTTC
cdr3_aa: CASSLKRENEQYF

j_call: TRBJ2-3
d_call: NA
v_call: TRBV9
clone_size: NA
cdr3_nt: TGTGCCAGCAGCGTAGTCGGGGAGGCAGATACGCAGTATTTT
cdr3_aa: CASSVVGEADTQYF

j_call: TRBJ1-3
d_call: NA
v_call: TRBV13
clone_size: NA
cdr3_nt: TGTGCCAGCAGCTCTGGGGCAGGAAACACCATATATTTT
cdr3_aa: CASSSGAGNTIYF

j_call: TRBJ1-5
d_call: NA
v_call: TRBV4-1
clone_size: NA
cdr3_nt: TGCGCCAGCAGCCAATTGGGGAATCAGCCCCAGCATTTT
cdr3_aa: CASSQLGNQPQHF

j_call: TRBJ1-1
d_call: NA
v_call: TRBV27
clone_size: NA
cdr3_nt: TGTGCCAGCAGTTTATCGGGTCCCCCAAGAAACACTGAAGCTTTCTTT
cdr3_aa: CASSLSGPPRNTEAFF

j_call: TRBJ2-7
d_call: TRBD2
v_call: TRBV4-2
clone_size: NA
cdr3_nt: TGTGCCAGCAGCCAAGAGGGGACTAGCGGGAGGGAGCAGTACTTC
cdr3_aa: CASSQEGTSGREQYF

j_call: TRBJ2-3
d_call: NA
v_call: TRBV29-1
clone_size: NA
cdr3_nt: TGCAGCGTTTTCGAGGGGTACACAGATACGCAGTATTTT
cdr3_aa: CSVFEGYTDTQYF

j_call: TRBJ2-7
d_call: TRBD2
v_call: TRBV28
clone_size: NA
cdr3_nt: TGTGCCAGCAGTTTCCCAGCGGGAGCGTTTTACGAGCAGTACTTC
cdr3_aa: CASSFPAGAFYEQYF

j_call: TRBJ2-2
d_call: TRBD2
v_call: TRBV6-6
clone_size: NA
cdr3_nt: TGTGCCAGCAGTTACCTTAGCGGGGGTAACACCGGGGAGCTGTTTTTT
cdr3_aa: CASSYLSGGNTGELFF

j_call: TRBJ2-1
d_call: TRBD1
v_call: TRBV28
clone_size: NA
cdr3_nt: TGTGCCAGCAGTTTCGGGCCGGGACAGGGGAGGAATGAGCAGTTCTTC
cdr3_aa: CASSFGPGQGRNEQFF

j_call: TRBJ2-7
d_call: NA
v_call: TRBV27
clone_size: NA
cdr3_nt: TGTGCCAGCAGAACAGGGTTGTACGAGCAGTACTTC
cdr3_aa: CASRTGLYEQYF

j_call: TRBJ2-7
d_call: NA
v_call: TRBV2
clone_size: NA
cdr3_nt: TGTGCCAGCGGTCCGGGACAAACCTACGAGCAGTACTTC
cdr3_aa: CASGPGQTYEQYF

j_call: TRBJ2-1
d_call: NA
v_call: TRBV6-5
clone_size: NA
cdr3_nt: TGTGCCAGCAGTTACGGAAGCTCCTACAATGAGCAGTTCTTC
cdr3_aa: CASSYGSSYNEQFF

j_call: TRBJ2-2
d_call: TRBD1
v_call: TRBV14
clone_size: NA
cdr3_nt: TGTGCCAGCAGCCCTGACAGGGGTAACACCGGGGAGCTGTTTTTT
cdr3_aa: CASSPDRGNTGELFF

j_call: TRBJ1-5
d_call: NA
v_call: TRBV28
clone_size: NA
cdr3_nt: TGTGCCAGCAGTTTATTGGGGAGGATTTATAGCAATCAGCCCCAGCATTTT
cdr3_aa: CASSLLGRIYSNQPQHF